This T cell receptor beta chain was sequenced during a study of shared clonotypes between healthy human individuals. The CDR3 length is 16 residues. Germline V gene sequence: CDR1 KGHSH, CDR2 LQKENI. Trimming at V came to 5 bases and at J to 2 bases, leaving 3 bases not matched to a gene. Only in-frame clones appear in the TCRdb table, and some are missing; sequencing was by immunoSEQ multiplex PCR. The repertoire holds approximately 480,000 clones, approximately 79% seen once, with under 15% in the top ten. The V call is TRBV18, the J call TRBJ2-3; 14 positions agree with TRBD2. The receptor's source is a woman aged 40 to 50 in good health. Some clones in this sample may be carry-over from other donors' samples. The sequencing input was PBMCs. CDR3 region: CASSSGLAGVTDTQYF. The CDR3 DNA follows: TGTGCCAGCTCATCGGGACTAGCGGGAGTCACAGATACGCAGTATTTT.